The rows below give T cell receptor beta chains drawn from one sample of a study of tumor-infiltrating lymphocytes in primary liver carcinoma. TCRdb re-derived calls from the multiplex PCR reads in MiXCR, one entry per CDR3 protein. The sample shows 95,000 to 150,000 distinct CDR3 sequences, roughly 75% of them seen only once. What was sequenced was tumor-adjacent normal liver tissue. These receptors were obtained from a woman aged 55-70 years with primary liver carcinoma and hepatitis B virus infection. CDR3s include the opening cysteine and the closing phenylalanine or tryptophan. The D gene is left open where the match is weak. Only part of the rows carry a size: once, few, many, or a class if the clone is expanded.

cdr3_aa	cdr3_nt	clone_size	d_call	v_call	j_call
CASSELGPAYEQYF	TGCGCCAGCAGTGAGTTGGGACCGGCGTACGAGCAGTACTTC	-	-	TRBV10-2	TRBJ2-7
CASSYGSASTDTQYF	TGTGCCAGCAGTTACGGGAGCGCCAGCACAGATACGCAGTATTTT	many	-	TRBV6-5	TRBJ2-3
CASSQLVGVYEQYF	TGCGCCAGCAGCCAACTAGTGGGAGTCTATGAGCAGTACTTC	-	-	TRBV4-1	TRBJ2-7
CSVGDKSNQPQHF	TGCAGCGTCGGCGACAAAAGCAATCAGCCCCAGCATTTT	-	-	TRBV29-1	TRBJ1-5
CASSTRDTRIEAFF	TGTGCCAGCAGCACCCGAGACACTCGCATTGAAGCTTTCTTT	-	-	TRBV9	TRBJ1-1
CASSRAPGGIGGYTF	TGTGCCAGCAGTCGCGCTCCCGGGGGGATTGGAGGCTACACCTTC	many	-	TRBV28	TRBJ1-2
CASKAPGRGFRYEQYF	TGTGCCAGCAAGGCCCCAGGGAGAGGGTTTCGCTACGAGCAGTACTTC	-	-	TRBV28	TRBJ2-7
CAGSLRQGRDTEAFF	TGTGCAGGCAGTCTTAGACAGGGGAGGGACACTGAAGCTTTCTTT	-	TRBD1	TRBV12-3/TRBV12-4	TRBJ1-1
CASSFPGVQPQHF	TGTGCCAGCAGTTTTCCAGGGGTTCAGCCCCAGCATTTT	-	-	TRBV28	TRBJ1-5
CASSLRQEAQYF	TGCGCCAGCAGCTTGAGACAAGAGGCCCAGTACTTC	-	-	TRBV5-1	TRBJ2-5
CSSSLTWGHETQYF	TGTTCCAGCAGTCTCACGTGGGGACACGAGACCCAGTACTTC	-	-	TRBV11-2	TRBJ2-5
CASSLDPSGTYNEQLF	TGCGCCAGCAGCTTGGATCCTAGTGGGACTTACAATGAGCAGTTATTC	-	-	TRBV5-1	TRBJ2-1
CASSLEPGYLGETQLF	TGTGCCAGCAGCTTAGAGCCGGGGTACCTAGGGGAGACACAGTTATTC	-	-	TRBV11-1	TRBJ2-5
CASSTRDCQTYEQYF	TGTGCCAGCAGTACCCGGGACTGCCAAACCTACGAGCAGTACTTT	-	-	TRBV6-5	TRBJ2-7
CSVVPGQPNTRELSF	TGCAGCGTTGTTCCGGGACAGCCGAACACCAGGGAGCTGTCTTTT	-	TRBD1	TRBV29-1	TRBJ2-2